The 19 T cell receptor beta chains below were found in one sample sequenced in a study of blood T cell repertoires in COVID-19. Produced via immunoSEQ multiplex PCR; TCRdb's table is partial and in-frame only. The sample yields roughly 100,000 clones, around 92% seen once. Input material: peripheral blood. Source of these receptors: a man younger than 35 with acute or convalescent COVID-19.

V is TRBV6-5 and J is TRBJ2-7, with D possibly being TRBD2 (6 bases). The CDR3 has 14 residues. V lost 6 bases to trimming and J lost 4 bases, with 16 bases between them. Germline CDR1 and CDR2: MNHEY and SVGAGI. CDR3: CASSPSAEGYEQYF. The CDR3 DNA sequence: TGTGCCAGCAGCCCCAGCGCGGAGGGGTACGAGCAGTACTTC.

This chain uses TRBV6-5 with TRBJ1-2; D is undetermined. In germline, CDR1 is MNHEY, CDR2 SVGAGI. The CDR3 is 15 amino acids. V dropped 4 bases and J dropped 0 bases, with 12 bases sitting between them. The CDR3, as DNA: TGTGCCAGCAGTTCAGCAGGCGAAGCTAACTATGGCTACACCTTC. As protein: CASSSAGEANYGYTF.

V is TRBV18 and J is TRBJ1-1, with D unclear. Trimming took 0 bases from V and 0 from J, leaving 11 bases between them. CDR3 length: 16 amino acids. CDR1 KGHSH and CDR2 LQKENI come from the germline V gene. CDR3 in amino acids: CASSPPWSAVNTEAFF. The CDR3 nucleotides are TGTGCCAGCTCACCACCGTGGTCGGCGGTGAACACTGAAGCTTTCTTT. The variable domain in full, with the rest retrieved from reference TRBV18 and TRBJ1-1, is NAGVMQNPRHLVRRRGQEARLRCSPMKGHSHVYWYRQLPEEGLKFMVYLQKENIIDESGMPKERFSAEFPKEGPSILRIQQVVRGDSAAYFCASSPPWSAVNTEAFFGQGTRLTVV.

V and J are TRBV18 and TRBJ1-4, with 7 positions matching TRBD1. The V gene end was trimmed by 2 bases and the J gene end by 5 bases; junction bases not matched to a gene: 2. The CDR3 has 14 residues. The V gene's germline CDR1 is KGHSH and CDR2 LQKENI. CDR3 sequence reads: CASSPSQGNEKLFF. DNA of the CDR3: TGTGCCAGCTCACCATCACAGGGGAATGAAAAACTGTTTTTT.

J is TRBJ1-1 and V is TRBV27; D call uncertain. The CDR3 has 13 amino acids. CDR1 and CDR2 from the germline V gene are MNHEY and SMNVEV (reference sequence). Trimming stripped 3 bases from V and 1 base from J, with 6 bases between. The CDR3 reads CASSLGTNTEAFF. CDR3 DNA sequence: TGTGCCAGCAGTTTGGGCACGAACACTGAAGCTTTCTTT.

For the CDR3, the DNA is TGCGCCAGCAGCGCCGGACAGCAGTACCCCTCTGGAAACACCATATATTTT. This codes for CASSAGQQYPSGNTIYF. The chain is built from TRBV5-1 and TRBJ1-3; possibly TRBD1 for D (6 bases). The germline V and J ends were trimmed by 4 bases and 0 bases, with 17 bases remaining between them. The CDR3 runs to 17 residues. Germline CDR1 SGHRS, CDR2 YFSETQ.

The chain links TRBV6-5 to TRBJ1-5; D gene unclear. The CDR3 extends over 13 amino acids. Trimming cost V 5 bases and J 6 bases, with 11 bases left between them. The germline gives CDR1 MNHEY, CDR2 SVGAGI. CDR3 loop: CASSTGLGQPQHF. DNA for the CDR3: TGTGCCAGCAGTACGGGTTTAGGTCAGCCCCAGCATTTT.

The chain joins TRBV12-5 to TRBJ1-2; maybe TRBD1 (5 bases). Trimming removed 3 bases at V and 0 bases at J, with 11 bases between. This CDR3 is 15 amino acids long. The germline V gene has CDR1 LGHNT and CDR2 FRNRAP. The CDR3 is CASGFGGAANYGYTF. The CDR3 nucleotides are TGTGCTAGTGGTTTTGGAGGGGCAGCTAACTATGGCTACACCTTC.

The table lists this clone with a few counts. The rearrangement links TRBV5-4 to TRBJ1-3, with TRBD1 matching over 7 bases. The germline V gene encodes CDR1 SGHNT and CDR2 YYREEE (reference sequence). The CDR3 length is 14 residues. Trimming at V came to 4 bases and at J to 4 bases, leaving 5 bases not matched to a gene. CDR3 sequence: CASSPETGGNTIYF. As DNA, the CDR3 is TGTGCCAGCAGCCCAGAGACAGGGGGAAACACCATATATTTT.

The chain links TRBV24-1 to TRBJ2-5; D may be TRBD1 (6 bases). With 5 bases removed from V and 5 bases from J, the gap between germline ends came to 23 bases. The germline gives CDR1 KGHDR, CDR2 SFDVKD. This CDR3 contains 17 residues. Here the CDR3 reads CATSGERGNPSGETQYF. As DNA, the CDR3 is TGTGCCACCAGTGGAGAGAGGGGGAACCCTTCTGGGGAGACCCAGTACTTC.

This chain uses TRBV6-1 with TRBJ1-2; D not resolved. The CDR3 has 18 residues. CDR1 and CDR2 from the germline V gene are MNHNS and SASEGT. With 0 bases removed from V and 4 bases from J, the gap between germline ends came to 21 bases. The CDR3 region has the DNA TGTGCCAGCAGTGAAGCGGAATATAACATCGGAGGCAGCTATGGCTACACCTTC. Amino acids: CASSEAEYNIGGSYGYTF.

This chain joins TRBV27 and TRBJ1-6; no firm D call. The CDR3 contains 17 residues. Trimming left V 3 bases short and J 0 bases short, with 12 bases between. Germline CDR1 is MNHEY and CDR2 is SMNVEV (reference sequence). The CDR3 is CASSFSGLSSYNSPLHF. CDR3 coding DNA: TGTGCCAGCAGTTTCTCCGGACTGAGCTCCTATAATTCACCCCTCCACTTT.

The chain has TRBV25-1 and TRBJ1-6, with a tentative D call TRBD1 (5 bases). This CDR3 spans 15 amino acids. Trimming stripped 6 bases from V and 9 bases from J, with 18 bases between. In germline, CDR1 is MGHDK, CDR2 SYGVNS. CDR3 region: CASSPIGRRGSPLHF. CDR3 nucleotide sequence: TGTGCCAGCAGCCCCATCGGCCGAAGGGGTTCACCCCTCCACTTT.

The DNA for the CDR3 is TGTGCCAGCAGTTACCAGGGGAACTATGGCTACACCTTC. It translates to CASSYQGNYGYTF. The chain recombines TRBV6-5 with TRBJ1-2, with TRBD1 as a possible D gene (6 bases). Trimming left V 2 bases short and J 2 bases short, with 6 bases between. This CDR3 is built from 13 residues. Germline V gene data show CDR1 as MNHEY and CDR2 as SVGAGI.

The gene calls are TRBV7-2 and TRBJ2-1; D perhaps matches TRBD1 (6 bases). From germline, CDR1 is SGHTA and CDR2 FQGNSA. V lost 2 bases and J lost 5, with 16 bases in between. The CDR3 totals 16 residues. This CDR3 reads CASSLSRQVAHNEQFF. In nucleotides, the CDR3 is TGTGCCAGCAGCTTATCTCGACAGGTTGCCCACAATGAGCAGTTCTTC. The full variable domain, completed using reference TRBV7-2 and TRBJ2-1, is GAGVSQSPSNKVTEKGKDVELRCDPISGHTALYWYRQSLGQGLEFLIYFQGNSAPDKSGLPSDRFSAERTGGSVSTLTIQRTQQEDSAVYLCASSLSRQVAHNEQFFGPGTRLTVL.

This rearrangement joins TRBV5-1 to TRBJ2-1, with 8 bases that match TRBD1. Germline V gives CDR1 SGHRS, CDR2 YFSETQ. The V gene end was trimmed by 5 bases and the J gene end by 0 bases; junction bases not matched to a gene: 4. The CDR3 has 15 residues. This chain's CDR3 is CASSFTGGSYNEQFF. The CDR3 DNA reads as TGCGCCAGCAGTTTCACAGGGGGCTCCTACAATGAGCAGTTCTTC.

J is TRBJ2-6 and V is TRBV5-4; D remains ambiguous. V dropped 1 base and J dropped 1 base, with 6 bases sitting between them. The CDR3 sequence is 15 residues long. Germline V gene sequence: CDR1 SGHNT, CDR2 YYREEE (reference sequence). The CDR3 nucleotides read TGTGCCAGCAGCTTGCCCGGGTCTGGGGCCAACGTCCTGACTTTC. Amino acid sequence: CASSLPGSGANVLTF.

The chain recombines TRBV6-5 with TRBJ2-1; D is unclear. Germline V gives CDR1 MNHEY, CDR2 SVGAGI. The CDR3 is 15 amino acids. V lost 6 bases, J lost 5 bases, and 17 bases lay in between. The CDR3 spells CASRSSPALNNEQFF. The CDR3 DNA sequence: TGTGCCAGCAGGAGTTCCCCCGCGCTCAACAATGAGCAGTTCTTC.

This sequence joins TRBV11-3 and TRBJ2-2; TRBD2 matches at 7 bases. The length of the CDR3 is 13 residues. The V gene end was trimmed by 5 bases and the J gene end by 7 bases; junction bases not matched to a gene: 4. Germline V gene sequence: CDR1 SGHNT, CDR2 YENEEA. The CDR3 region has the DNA TGTGCCAGCAGCCCAGGACTAGTCGGGGAGCTGTTTTTT. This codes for CASSPGLVGELFF.